The source of this TCR beta chain is a study of blood T cell repertoires in COVID-19. At the level of the study: The study drew acute and convalescent COVID-19 samples from the United States, Italy and Spain. Sample material is recorded as cDNA or gDNA derived from T cells, B-cell-depleted T cells, or PBMCs.

Germline V gene data show CDR1 as SGHRS and CDR2 as YFSETQ. Trimming took 1 base from V and 1 from J, leaving 11 bases between them. The CDR3 spans 15 residues. In the original workflow: Estimation of nucleated cell counts relied on the amplification of reference gene primers. Sequenced by immunoSEQ multiplex PCR; TCRdb stores in-frame clones only, minus some. The V and J calls and clone size are taken from that table; D and trimming were inferred from the DNA. The sample carries 250,000 to 350,000 clones, about 88% recorded once. Recruitment covered roughly 22 US areas and drew participants whose ages spanned about 18 to 90 years.

The chain joins TRBV5-1 to TRBJ2-5, with D possibly TRBD1 on 5 matching bases. The TCR sequence derives from a woman in her sixties in a cohort exposed to, infected with or recovered from COVID-19 (not recorded which). Input material: PBMCs or T cells enriched from blood (not recorded which). The CDR3 spells CASSLLWGLQETQYF. CDR3 nucleotide sequence: TGCGCCAGCAGCTTGTTGTGGGGCCTCCAAGAGACCCAGTACTTC.